Each of the 2 T cell receptor beta chains below was sequenced from the same sample in a study of T cells in Graves' hyperthyroidism and ophthalmopathy. There were TCR beta CDR3 regions amplified from RNA transcripts. Using the HTBI primer set, a first-round RT-PCR was run on the TCR CDR3. In TCRdb, the multiplex PCR reads were re-called with MiXCR into one record per CDR3 protein. There are about 380,000 distinct CDR3 sequences in the sample; roughly 12% occur only once, and more than 20% lies in the top ten. Sample: blood. These receptors were taken from a man in his thirties or forties with Graves' hyperthyroidism that later progressed to Graves' ophthalmopathy.

This clonotype occurred a few times. The V gene is TRBV7-9, the J gene TRBJ1-4; D unclear. The length of the CDR3 is 15 residues. V gave up 4 bases and J gave up 10 bases, with 19 bases separating them. The germline V gene encodes CDR1 SEHNR and CDR2 FQNEAQ (reference sequence). Written as DNA, the CDR3 is TGTGCCAGCAGCTACCTACCCGAGCAGGCCGGAAAACTGTTTTTT. As protein: CASSYLPEQAGKLFF.

This clonotype has a count of ten or more. The chain combines TRBV6-1 with TRBJ1-2; no firm D call. The V end was cut by 3 bases, the J end by 1 base, with 15 bases between. The CDR3 is 16 amino acids. Germline V CDR1 and CDR2: MNHNS, SASEGT. In nucleotides, the CDR3 is TGTGCCAGCAGTGATCCGGCAAGGACCAATAACTATGGCTACACCTTC. It translates to CASSDPARTNNYGYTF.